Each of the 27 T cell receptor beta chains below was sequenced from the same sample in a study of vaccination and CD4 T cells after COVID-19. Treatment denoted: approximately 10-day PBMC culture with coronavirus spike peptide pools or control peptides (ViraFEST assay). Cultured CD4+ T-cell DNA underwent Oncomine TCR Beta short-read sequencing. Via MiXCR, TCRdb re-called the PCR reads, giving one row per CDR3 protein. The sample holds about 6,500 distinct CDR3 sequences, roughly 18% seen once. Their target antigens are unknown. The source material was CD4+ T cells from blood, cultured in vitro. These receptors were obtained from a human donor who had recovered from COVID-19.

CDR3: CASSRFYKDTEAFF. The CDR3 nucleotides read TGCGCCAGCAGCCGCTTTTATAAGGACACTGAAGCTTTCTTT. The J gene is TRBJ1-1, the V gene TRBV4-3; D call uncertain. Germline lookup yields CDR1 LGHNA and CDR2 YSLEER. The V and J ends lost 4 bases and 3 bases respectively, with 12 bases between them. The CDR3 totals 14 residues.

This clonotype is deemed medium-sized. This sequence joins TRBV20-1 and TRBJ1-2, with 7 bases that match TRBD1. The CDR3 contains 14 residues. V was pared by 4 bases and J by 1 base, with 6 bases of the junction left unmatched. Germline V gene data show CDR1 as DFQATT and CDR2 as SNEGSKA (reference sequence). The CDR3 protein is CSATTGANNYGYTF. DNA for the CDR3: TGCAGTGCTACCACAGGGGCTAATAACTATGGCTACACCTTC.

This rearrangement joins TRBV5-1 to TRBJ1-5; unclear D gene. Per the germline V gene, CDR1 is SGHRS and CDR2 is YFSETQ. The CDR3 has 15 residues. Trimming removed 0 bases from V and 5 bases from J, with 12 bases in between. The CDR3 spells CASSLGAAGDQPQHF. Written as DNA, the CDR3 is TGCGCCAGCAGCTTGGGGGCAGCCGGCGATCAGCCCCAGCATTTT.

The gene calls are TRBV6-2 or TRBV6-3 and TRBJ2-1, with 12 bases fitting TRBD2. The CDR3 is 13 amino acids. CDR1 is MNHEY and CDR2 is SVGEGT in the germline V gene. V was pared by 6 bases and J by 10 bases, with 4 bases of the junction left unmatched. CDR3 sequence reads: CASRLAGGKEQFF. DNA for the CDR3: TGTGCCAGCAGGCTAGCGGGGGGGAAGGAGCAGTTCTTC.

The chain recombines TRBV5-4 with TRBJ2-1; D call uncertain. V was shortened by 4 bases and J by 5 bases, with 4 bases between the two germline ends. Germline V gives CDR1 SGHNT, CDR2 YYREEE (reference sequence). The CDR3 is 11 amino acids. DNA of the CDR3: TGTGCCAGCAGCATAAACAATGAGCAGTTCTTC. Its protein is CASSINNEQFF. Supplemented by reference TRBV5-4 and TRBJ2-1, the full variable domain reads ETGVTQSPTHLIKTRGQQVTLRCSSQSGHNTVSWYQQALGQGPQFIFQYYREEENGRGNFPPRFSGLQFPNYSSELNVNALELDDSALYLCASSINNEQFFGPGTRLTVL.

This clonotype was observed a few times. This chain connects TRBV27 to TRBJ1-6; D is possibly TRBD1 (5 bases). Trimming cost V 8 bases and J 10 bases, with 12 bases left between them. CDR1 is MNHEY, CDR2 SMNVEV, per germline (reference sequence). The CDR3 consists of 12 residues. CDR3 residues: CASFSWGSPLHF. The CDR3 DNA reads TGTGCCAGCTTCTCTTGGGGGTCACCCCTCCACTTT.

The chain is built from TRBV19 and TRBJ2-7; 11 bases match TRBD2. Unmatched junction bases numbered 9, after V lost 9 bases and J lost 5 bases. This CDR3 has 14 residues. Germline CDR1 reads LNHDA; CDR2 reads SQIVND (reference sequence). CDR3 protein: CASQDSGGADEQYF. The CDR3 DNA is TGTGCCAGCCAAGATAGCGGGGGGGCTGACGAGCAGTACTTC.

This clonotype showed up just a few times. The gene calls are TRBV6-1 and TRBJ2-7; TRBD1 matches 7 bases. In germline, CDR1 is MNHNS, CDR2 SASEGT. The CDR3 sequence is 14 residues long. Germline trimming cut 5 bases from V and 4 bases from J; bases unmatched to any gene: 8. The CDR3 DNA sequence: TGTGCCAGCAGTCAGGGCGGACAGGCATACGAGCAGTACTTC. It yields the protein CASSQGGQAYEQYF.

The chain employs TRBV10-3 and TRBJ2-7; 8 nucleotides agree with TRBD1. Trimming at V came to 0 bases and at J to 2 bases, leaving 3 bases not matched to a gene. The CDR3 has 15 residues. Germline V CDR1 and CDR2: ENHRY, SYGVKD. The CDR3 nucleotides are TGTGCCATCAGTGAGTCCGGGGACAGGACCTACGAGCAGTACTTC. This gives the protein CAISESGDRTYEQYF.

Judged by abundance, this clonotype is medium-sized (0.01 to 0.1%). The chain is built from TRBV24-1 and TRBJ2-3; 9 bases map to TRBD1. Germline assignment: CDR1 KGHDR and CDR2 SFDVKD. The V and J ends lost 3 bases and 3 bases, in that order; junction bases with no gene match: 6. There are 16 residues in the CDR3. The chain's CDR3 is CATSDTLDRGTDTQYF. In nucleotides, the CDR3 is TGTGCCACCAGTGATACCCTGGACAGGGGAACAGATACGCAGTATTTT.

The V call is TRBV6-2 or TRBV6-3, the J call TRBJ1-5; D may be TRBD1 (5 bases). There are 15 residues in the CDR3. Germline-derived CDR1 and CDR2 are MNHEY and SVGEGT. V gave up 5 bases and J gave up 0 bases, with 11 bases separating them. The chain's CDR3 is CASSLQVSSNQPQHF. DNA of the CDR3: TGTGCCAGCAGTCTACAGGTTTCTAGCAATCAGCCCCAGCATTTT.

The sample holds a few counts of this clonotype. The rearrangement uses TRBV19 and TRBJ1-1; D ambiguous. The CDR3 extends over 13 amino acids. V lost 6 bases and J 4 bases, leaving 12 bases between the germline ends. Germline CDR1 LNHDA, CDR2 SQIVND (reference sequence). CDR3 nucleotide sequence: TGTGCCAGTAGCAAACGCGGTTTCACTGAAGCTTTCTTT. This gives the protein CASSKRGFTEAFF.

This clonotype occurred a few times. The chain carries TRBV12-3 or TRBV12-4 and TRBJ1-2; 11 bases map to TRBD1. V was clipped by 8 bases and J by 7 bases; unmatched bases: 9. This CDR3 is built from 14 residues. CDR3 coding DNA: TGTGCCAGCTCGGTCGGACAGGGGGCGCGTGGCTACACCTTC. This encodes CASSVGQGARGYTF.

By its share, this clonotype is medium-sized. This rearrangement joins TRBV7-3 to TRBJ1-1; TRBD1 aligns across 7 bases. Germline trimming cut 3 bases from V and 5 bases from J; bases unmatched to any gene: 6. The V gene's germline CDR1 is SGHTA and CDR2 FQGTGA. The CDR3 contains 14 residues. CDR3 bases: TGTGCCAGCAGCTTTAACTCAGGGGGGACTGAAGCTTTCTTT. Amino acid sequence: CASSFNSGGTEAFF. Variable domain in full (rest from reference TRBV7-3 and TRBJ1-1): GAGVSQTPSNKVTEKGKYVELRCDPISGHTALYWYRQSLGQGPEFLIYFQGTGAADDSGLPNDRFFAVRPEGSVSTLKIQRTERGDSAVYLCASSFNSGGTEAFFGQGTRLTVV.

The CDR3 protein is CASSQDRGAYGYTF. The CDR3, as DNA: TGCGCCAGCAGCCAGGACAGGGGAGCCTATGGCTACACCTTC. This chain links TRBV4-3 with TRBJ1-2, with TRBD1 matching 9 bases. V lost 3 bases, J lost 4 bases, and 3 bases stayed unmatched. Germline V gene lookup returns CDR1 LGHNA and CDR2 YSLEER. The CDR3 has 14 residues.

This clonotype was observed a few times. The CDR3 coding sequence is TGTGCCAGCAGTTCCTCTCAGGACAGAGCCTACGAGCAGTACTTC. Protein product: CASSSSQDRAYEQYF. The chain links TRBV6-5 to TRBJ2-7; D is perhaps TRBD1 (6 bases). V lost 4 bases to trimming and J lost 2 bases, with 15 bases between them. This CDR3 comprises 15 residues. Germline V gives CDR1 MNHEY, CDR2 SVGAGI.

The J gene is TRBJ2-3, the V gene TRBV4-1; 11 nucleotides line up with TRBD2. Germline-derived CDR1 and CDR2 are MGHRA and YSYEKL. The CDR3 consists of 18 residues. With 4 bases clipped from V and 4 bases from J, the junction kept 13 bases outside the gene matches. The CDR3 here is CASSPSRGVAGGPDTQYF. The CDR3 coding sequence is TGCGCCAGCAGCCCCTCACGAGGAGTAGCGGGAGGGCCAGATACGCAGTATTTT.

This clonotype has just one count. The CDR3 loop reads CSVVLGNEQFF. CDR3 nucleotide sequence: TGCAGCGTCGTACTAGGGAATGAGCAGTTCTTC. V is TRBV29-1 and J is TRBJ2-1; D may be TRBD2 (5 bases). CDR3 size: 11 residues. Germline V gives CDR1 SQVTM, CDR2 ANQGSEA. The germline V and J ends were trimmed by 6 bases and 7 bases, with 10 bases remaining between them.

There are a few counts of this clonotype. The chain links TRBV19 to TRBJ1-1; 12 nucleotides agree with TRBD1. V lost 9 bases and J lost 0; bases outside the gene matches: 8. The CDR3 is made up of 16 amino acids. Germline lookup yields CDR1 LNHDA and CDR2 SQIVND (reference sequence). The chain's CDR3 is CASLEGTGGMNTEAFF. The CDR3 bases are TGTGCCAGCCTTGAAGGGACAGGGGGCATGAACACTGAAGCTTTCTTT.

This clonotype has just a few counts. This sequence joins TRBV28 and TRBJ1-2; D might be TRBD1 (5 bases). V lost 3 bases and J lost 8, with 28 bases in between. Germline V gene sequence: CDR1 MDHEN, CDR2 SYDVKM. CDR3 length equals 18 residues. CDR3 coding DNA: TGTGCCAGCAGTTTGGAGGTTAGCAATCGGGGACCAGGGAAAGGCTACACCTTC. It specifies CASSLEVSNRGPGKGYTF.

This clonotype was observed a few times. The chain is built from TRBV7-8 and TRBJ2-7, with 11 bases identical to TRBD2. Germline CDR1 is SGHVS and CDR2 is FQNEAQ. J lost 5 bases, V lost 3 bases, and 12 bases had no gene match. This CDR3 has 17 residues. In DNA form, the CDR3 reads TGTGCCAGCAGCTTGGAAGTAACTAGCGGGAGTCGAGACGAGCAGTACTTC. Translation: CASSLEVTSGSRDEQYF. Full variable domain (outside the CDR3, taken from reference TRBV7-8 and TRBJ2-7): GAGVSQSPRYKVAKRGQDVALRCDPISGHVSLFWYQQALGQGPEFLTYFQNEAQLDKSGLPSDRFFAERPEGSVSTLKIQRTQQEDSAVYLCASSLEVTSGSRDEQYFGPGTRLTVT.

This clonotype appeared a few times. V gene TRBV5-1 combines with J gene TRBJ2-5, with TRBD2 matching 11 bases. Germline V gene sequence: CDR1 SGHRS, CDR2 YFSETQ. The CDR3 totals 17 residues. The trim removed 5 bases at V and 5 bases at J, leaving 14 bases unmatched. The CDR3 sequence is CASSLDPLAGGRETQYF. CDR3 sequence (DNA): TGCGCCAGCAGTCTAGACCCTCTAGCGGGAGGTCGGGAGACCCAGTACTTC.

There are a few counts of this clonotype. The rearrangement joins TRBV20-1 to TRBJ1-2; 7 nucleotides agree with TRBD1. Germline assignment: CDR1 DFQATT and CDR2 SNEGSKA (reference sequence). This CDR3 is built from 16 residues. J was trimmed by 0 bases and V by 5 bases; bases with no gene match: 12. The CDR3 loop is CSAGGDRAVTNYGYTF. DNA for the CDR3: TGCAGTGCTGGGGGTGACAGGGCCGTCACTAACTATGGCTACACCTTC.

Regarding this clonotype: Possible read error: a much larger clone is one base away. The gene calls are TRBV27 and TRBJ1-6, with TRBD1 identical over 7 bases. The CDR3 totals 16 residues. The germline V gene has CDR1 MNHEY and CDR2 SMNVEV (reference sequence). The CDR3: CASSPSRGQYNSTLHF. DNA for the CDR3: TGTGCCAGCAGTCCTTCCCGGGGACAGTATAATTCAACCCTCCACTTT.

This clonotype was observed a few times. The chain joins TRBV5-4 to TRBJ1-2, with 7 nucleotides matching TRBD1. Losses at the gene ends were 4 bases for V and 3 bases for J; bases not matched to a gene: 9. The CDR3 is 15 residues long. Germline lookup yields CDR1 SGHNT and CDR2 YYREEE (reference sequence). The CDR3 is CASSPDRVRDYGYTF. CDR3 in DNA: TGTGCCAGCAGCCCCGACAGGGTCCGGGACTATGGCTACACCTTC.

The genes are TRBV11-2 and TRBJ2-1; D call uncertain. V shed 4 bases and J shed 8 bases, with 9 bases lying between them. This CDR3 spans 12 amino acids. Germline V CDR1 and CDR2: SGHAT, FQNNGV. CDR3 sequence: CASSSGLDEQFF. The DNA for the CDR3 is TGTGCCAGCAGCTCAGGCCTCGATGAGCAGTTCTTC.

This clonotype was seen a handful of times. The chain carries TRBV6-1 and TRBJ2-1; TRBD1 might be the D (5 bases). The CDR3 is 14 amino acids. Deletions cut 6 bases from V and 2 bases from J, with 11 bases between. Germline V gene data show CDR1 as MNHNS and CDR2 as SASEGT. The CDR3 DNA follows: TGTGCCAGCAGGGACAACTCCCCCTACAATGAGCAGTTCTTC. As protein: CASRDNSPYNEQFF.